These T cell receptor beta chains were read from a single sample in a study of CDR3 diversity in severe acne. TCRdb re-called the PCR reads with MiXCR, one entry per CDR3 protein. The sample lists 84,000 or so distinct CDR3 sequences, 45% to 50% occurring once. Sequenced: blood. The origin of the receptors is a male donor in good health, serving as a control. The conserved cysteine and the conserved F or W are not part of the CDR3 here. For some rows the clone size is stated as once, few or many, or as a class when expanded; others skip it.

j_call clone_size v_call cdr3_aa
TRBJ1-1 many TRBV29-1 SGSAFFPGLYTEAF
TRBJ2-3 NA TRBV6-4 ASRDPGLAGASDTQY
TRBJ2-3 few TRBV7-6 ASSSNSETDTQY
TRBJ1-2 few TRBV12-3/TRBV12-4 ASSPTGTDSTRRHGYT
TRBJ2-7 few TRBV10-2 ASSEERGVDSYEQY
TRBJ1-1 medium-sized TRBV7-9 ASSLKTGGTEAF
TRBJ1-5 few TRBV5-8 ASRKGGGNYQPQH
TRBJ2-7 NA TRBV4-1 ASSRGTGTSYEQY
TRBJ2-1 NA TRBV5-1 ASSPGLAGAPNEQF
TRBJ2-5 NA TRBV7-7 ASSFGLAGLEETQY
TRBJ2-6 NA TRBV9 ASSVGGWLHLR
TRBJ2-3 NA TRBV7-9 ASSPGTSGLDTQY
TRBJ2-6 many TRBV20-1 SAERAGGANVLT
TRBJ2-5 many TRBV7-9 ASSLVGGASAPETQY
TRBJ2-7 many TRBV20-1 SALPGQGIFNTYEQY
TRBJ1-1 once TRBV19 ASSIRGPTEAF
TRBJ2-1 NA TRBV29-1 SVEGTGVAGRYDEQF
TRBJ1-1 many TRBV11-2 ASSLPGHQNTEAF
TRBJ2-7 NA TRBV25-1 ASSPVGLNEQY
TRBJ1-5 few TRBV10-3 AISGQEGFGQPQH
TRBJ1-2 NA TRBV2 ASSGDREGGYT
TRBJ2-5 NA TRBV9 ASSVGPSGRTQETQY
TRBJ2-7 NA TRBV9 ASSVSAGDTYEQY
TRBJ2-5 many TRBV5-1 ASSLEGLETQY
TRBJ1-2 NA TRBV4-1 ASSPSYRTGAGYYGYT
TRBJ1-3 many TRBV6-2/TRBV6-3 ASSRDFSGNTIY
TRBJ2-7 few TRBV3-1 ASSQELIGGRAAIGEQY
TRBJ1-2 many TRBV3-1 ASSQDPTGSDYGYT
TRBJ1-1 NA TRBV10-2 ASSDRETEAF
TRBJ2-5 NA TRBV12-3/TRBV12-4 ASSSRGSGRGVGETQY
TRBJ1-6 NA TRBV12-3/TRBV12-4 ASSYTVLGDSNSPLH
TRBJ2-7 few TRBV11-3 ASAQGVGPPYEQY
TRBJ2-7 few TRBV10-3 AISDPPGHEQY
TRBJ2-5 medium-sized TRBV2 ASSMKMGFETQY
TRBJ2-5 NA TRBV6-1 ATTRDSPNQPQY
TRBJ2-1 NA TRBV25-1 ASSEGTSGGPRNEQF
TRBJ2-7 NA TRBV11-3 ASSLLVRVEEQY
TRBJ2-7 NA TRBV7-9 ASKGDSGSYEQY
TRBJ2-1 NA TRBV15 ATSRLAGVSNEQF
TRBJ2-3 NA TRBV6-5 AIKDKGTYTDTQY
TRBJ2-7 few TRBV6-7 ASSRYLRYEQY
TRBJ2-5 medium-sized TRBV2 ASGREGETQY
TRBJ2-7 NA TRBV2 ASSHRTSGSSYGQY
TRBJ1-3 NA TRBV9 ASSALDETGNTIY
TRBJ2-7 NA TRBV20-1 SARDRELAGTPYEQY
TRBJ1-2 NA TRBV24-1 AISTQGFNGYT
TRBJ2-2 few TRBV7-3 ASSLVGTFNTGELF
TRBJ2-3 many TRBV7-2 ASRKRGQSTDTQY
TRBJ1-5 NA TRBV25-1 ASSFSQRRQPQH